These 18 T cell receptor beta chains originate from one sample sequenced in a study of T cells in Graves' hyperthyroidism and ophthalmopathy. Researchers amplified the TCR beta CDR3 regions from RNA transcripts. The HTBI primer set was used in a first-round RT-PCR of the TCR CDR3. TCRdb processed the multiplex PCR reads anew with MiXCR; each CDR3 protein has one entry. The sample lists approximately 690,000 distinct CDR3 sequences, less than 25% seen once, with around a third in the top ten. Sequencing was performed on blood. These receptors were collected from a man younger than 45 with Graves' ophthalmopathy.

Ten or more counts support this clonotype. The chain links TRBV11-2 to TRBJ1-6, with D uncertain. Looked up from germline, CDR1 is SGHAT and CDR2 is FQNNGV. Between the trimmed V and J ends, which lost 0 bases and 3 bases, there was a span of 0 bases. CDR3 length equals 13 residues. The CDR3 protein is CASSLDYNSPLHF. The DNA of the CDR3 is TGTGCCAGCAGCTTAGACTATAATTCACCCCTCCACTTT. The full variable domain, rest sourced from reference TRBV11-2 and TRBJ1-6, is EAGVAQSPRYKIIEKRQSVAFWCNPISGHATLYWYQQILGQGPKLLIQFQNNGVVDDSQLPKDRFSAERLKGVDSTLKIQPAKLEDSAVYLCASSLDYNSPLHFGNGTRLTVT.

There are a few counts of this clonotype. DNA for the CDR3: TGCGCCAGCAGCTTGTTGGACTCGATCACAGATACGCAGTATTTT. The encoded protein is CASSLLDSITDTQYF. J is TRBJ2-3 and V is TRBV5-1, with D perhaps matching TRBD2 (5 bases). V was clipped by 1 base and J by 2 bases, with 11 bases between them. Germline V CDR1 and CDR2: SGHRS, YFSETQ. The CDR3 is 15 residues long.

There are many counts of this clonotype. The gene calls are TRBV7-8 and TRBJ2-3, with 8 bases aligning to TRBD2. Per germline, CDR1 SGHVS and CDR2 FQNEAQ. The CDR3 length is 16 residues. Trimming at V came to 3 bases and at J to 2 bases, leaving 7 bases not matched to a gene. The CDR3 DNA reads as TGTGCCAGCAGCTTGACTAGCGCGATTTTCACAGATACGCAGTATTTT. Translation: CASSLTSAIFTDTQYF.

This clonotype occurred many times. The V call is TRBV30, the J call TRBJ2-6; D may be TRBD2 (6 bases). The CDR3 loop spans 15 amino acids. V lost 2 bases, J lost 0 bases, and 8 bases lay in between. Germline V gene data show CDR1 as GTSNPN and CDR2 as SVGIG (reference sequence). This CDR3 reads CAWSTGSSGANVLTF. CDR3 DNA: TGTGCCTGGAGTACCGGGAGCTCTGGGGCCAACGTCCTGACTTTC.

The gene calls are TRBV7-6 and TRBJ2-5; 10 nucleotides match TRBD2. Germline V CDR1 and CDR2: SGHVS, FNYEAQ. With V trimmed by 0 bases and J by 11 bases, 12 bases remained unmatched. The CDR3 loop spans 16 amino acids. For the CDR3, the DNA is TGTGCCAGCAGCTTAGCGGCGGGGGTAGCGGGAGGATATCAGTACTTC. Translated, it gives CASSLAAGVAGGYQYF. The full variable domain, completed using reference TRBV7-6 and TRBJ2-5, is GAGVSQSPRYKVTKRGQDVALRCDPISGHVSLYWYRQALGQGPEFLTYFNYEAQQDKSGLPNDRFSAERPEGSISTLTIQRTEQRDSAMYRCASSLAAGVAGGYQYFGPGTRLLVL.

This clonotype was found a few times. CDR3 nucleotide sequence: TGTGCCAGCAGTTTGGCAGGGGGCTTCGATACGCAGTATTTT. Amino acid sequence: CASSLAGGFDTQYF. This sequence joins TRBV12-3 or TRBV12-4 and TRBJ2-3; TRBD1 aligns across 8 bases. V shed 3 bases, J shed 6 bases, and the junction held 5 bases outside the gene matches. This CDR3 is built from 14 residues.

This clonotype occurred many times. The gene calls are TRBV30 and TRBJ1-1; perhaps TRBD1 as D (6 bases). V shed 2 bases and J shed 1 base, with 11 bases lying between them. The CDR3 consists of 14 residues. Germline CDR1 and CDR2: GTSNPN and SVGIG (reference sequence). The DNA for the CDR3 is TGTGCCTGGAGTCGGGGGCGGTCGAACACTGAAGCTTTCTTT. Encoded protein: CAWSRGRSNTEAFF.

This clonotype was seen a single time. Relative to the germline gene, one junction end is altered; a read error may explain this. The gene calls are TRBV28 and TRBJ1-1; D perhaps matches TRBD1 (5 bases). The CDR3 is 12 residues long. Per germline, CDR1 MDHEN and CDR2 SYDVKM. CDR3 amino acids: CASSDSHTEAFF. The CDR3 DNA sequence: TGCGCCAGCAGCGACAGCCACACTGAAGCTTTCTTT.

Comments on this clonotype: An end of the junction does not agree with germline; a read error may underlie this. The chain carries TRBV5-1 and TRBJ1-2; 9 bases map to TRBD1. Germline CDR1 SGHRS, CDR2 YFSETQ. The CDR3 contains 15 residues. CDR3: CASSLEDRGTYGYTF. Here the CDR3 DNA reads TGTGCCAGCAGCTTGGAGGACAGGGGAACCTATGGCTACACCTTC.

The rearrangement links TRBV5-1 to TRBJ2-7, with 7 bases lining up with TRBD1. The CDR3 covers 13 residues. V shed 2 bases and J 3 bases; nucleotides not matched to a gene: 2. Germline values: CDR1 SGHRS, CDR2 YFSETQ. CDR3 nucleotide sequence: TGCGCCAGCAGCTTCACAGGGGTCTACGAGCAGTACTTC. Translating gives CASSFTGVYEQYF.

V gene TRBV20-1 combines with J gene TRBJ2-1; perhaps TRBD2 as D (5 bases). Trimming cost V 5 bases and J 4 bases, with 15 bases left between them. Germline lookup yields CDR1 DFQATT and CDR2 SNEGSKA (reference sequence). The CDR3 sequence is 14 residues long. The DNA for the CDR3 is TGCAGTGCTGGAGGACTTACCGCTTACAATGAGCAGTTCTTC. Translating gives CSAGGLTAYNEQFF.

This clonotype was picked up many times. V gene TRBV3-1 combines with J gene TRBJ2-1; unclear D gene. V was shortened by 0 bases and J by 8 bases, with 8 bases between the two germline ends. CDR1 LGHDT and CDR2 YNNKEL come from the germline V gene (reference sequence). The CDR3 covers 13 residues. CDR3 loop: CASSQDLGDEQFF. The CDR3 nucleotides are TGTGCCAGCAGCCAAGATTTAGGAGATGAGCAGTTCTTC.

The CDR3 loop reads CASSDRYVGQGSFGTIYF. CDR3 DNA: TGTGCCAGCAGCGACCGGTACGTGGGACAGGGATCCTTCGGCACCATATATTTT. The chain uses TRBV6-1 and TRBJ1-3, with 9 nucleotides matching TRBD1. V lost 6 bases and J lost 9; bases outside the gene matches: 21. This CDR3 comprises 18 residues. Germline CDR1 MNHNS, CDR2 SASEGT.

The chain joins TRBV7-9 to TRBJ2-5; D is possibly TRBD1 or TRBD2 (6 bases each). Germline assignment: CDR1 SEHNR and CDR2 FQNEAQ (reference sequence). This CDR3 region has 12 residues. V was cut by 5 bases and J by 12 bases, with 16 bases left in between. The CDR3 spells CASSRPRDTEYF. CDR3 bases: TGTGCCAGCAGCCGCCCGCGGGACACGGAGTACTTC.

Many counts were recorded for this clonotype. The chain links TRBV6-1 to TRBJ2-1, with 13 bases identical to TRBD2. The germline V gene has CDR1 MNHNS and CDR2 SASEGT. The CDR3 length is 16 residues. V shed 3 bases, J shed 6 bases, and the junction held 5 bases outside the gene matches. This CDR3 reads CASSDGTSGKGNEQFF. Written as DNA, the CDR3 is TGTGCCAGCAGTGATGGGACTAGCGGGAAGGGCAATGAGCAGTTCTTC.

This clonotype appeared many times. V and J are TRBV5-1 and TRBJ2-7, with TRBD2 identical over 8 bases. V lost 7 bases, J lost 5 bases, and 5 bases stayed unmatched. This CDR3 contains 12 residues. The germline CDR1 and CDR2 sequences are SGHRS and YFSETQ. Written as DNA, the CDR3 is TGCGCCAGCGCGCGGGAGGACAACGAGCAGTACTTC. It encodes CASAREDNEQYF.

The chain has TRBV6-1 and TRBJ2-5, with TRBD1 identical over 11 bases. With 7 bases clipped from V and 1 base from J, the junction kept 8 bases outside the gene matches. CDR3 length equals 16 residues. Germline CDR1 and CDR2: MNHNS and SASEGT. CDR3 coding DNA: TGTGCCAGCAAGCGGACAGGGGGCGTCGGCCAAGAGACCCAGTACTTC. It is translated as CASKRTGGVGQETQYF.

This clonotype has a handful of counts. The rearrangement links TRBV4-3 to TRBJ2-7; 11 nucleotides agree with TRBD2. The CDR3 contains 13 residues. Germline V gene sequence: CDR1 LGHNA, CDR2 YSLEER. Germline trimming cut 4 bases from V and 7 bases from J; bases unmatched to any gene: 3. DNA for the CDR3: TGCGCCAGCAGCCTGACTAGCGGGGTTGAGCAGTACTTC. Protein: CASSLTSGVEQYF.